Each of the 17 T cell receptor beta chains below was sequenced from the same sample in a study of beta chain features in type 1 diabetes. Sequenced material consisted of expressed TCRB transcripts (all of the isolated RNA was reverse transcribed). The data were produced by immunoSEQ multiplex PCR, yet TCRdb's version contains in-frame clones alone and is incomplete. The profile covers 200,000 to 300,000 clones, with around 21% appearing a single time and less than 0.03% taken by the ten largest. Which antigens these TCRs recognize remains unknown. Study conclusions and caveats: Among all four CD4+ subsets, Type 1 diabetes patients had TCRB CDR3s that were moderately but significantly shorter.

Sequencing was performed on naive CD4+ T cells from blood. The receptors shown here come from a woman in her thirties or forties with type 1 diabetes.

The rearrangement links TRBV2 to TRBJ1-2; possible D gene TRBD1, 5 bases. The CDR3 sequence is 14 residues long. Germline-derived CDR1 and CDR2 are SNHLY and FYNNEI. V lost 5 bases and J lost 2, with 12 bases in between. CDR3 sequence: CASSQDTLNYGYTF. The CDR3 DNA reads as TGTGCCAGCAGTCAGGACACCTTGAACTATGGCTACACCTTC. Full variable domain (missing parts from reference TRBV2 and TRBJ1-2): EPEVTQTPSHQVTQMGQEVILRCVPISNHLYFYWYRQILGQKVEFLVSFYNNEISEKSEIFDDQFSVERPDGSNFTLKIRSTKLEDSAMYFCASSQDTLNYGYTFGSGTRLTVV.

The J gene is TRBJ1-2, the V gene TRBV28; TRBD1 might be the D (5 bases). Looked up from germline, CDR1 is MDHEN and CDR2 is SYDVKM. Trimming stripped 3 bases from V and 8 bases from J, with 13 bases between. The CDR3 is 13 residues long. CDR3 DNA sequence: TGTGCCAGCAGTTTCAACCTCCGGGGGGGCTACACCTTC. Translation: CASSFNLRGGYTF.

The V call is TRBV5-4, the J call TRBJ1-2; 7 positions agree with TRBD1. CDR1 and CDR2 from the germline V gene are SGHNT and YYREEE (reference sequence). This CDR3 is built from 13 residues. The ends lost 5 bases at V and 6 bases at J; junction bases unmatched: 7. The CDR3 region has the DNA TGTGCCAGCAGGGCGACAGGGACCGATGGCTACACCTTC. Amino acids: CASRATGTDGYTF. The entire variable domain, with the rest obtained from reference TRBV5-4 and TRBJ1-2, is as follows: ETGVTQSPTHLIKTRGQQVTLRCSSQSGHNTVSWYQQALGQGPQFIFQYYREEENGRGNFPPRFSGLQFPNYSSELNVNALELDDSALYLCASRATGTDGYTFGSGTRLTVV.

This clone was recorded a few times. The rearrangement links TRBV7-2 to TRBJ2-7; the D is unclear. Deletions cut 5 bases from V and 1 base from J, with 12 bases between. Germline values: CDR1 SGHTA, CDR2 FQGNSA. The CDR3 contains 14 residues. CDR3 sequence: CASSQSQSSYEQYF. CDR3 coding DNA: TGTGCCAGCAGCCAGTCCCAAAGTTCCTACGAGCAGTACTTC.

This clone was picked up a small number of times. This CDR3 is CASSPPGWPEAFF. The CDR3 DNA is TGTGCCAGCAGTCCTCCGGGGTGGCCTGAAGCTTTCTTT. The chain has TRBV6-5 and TRBJ1-1, with D uncertain. The CDR3 runs to 13 residues. The germline V gene has CDR1 MNHEY and CDR2 SVGAGI. Between the trimmed V and J ends, which lost 5 bases and 6 bases, there was a span of 13 bases.

This clone was counted between two and nine times. The V gene is TRBV11-2, the J gene TRBJ2-1; TRBD1 is a possible D gene (6 bases). The CDR3 is 15 amino acids. Germline assignment: CDR1 SGHAT and CDR2 FQNNGV. With 5 bases removed from V and 5 bases from J, the gap between germline ends came to 16 bases. The CDR3 loop reads CASSPRAGVDNEQFF. CDR3 coding DNA: TGTGCCAGCAGCCCTAGGGCAGGGGTTGACAATGAGCAGTTCTTC.

The rearrangement joins TRBV7-9 to TRBJ1-2; D is undetermined. This CDR3 region has 14 residues. The germline CDR1 and CDR2 sequences are SEHNR and FQNEAQ (reference sequence). The ends were cut back, 1 base at V and 4 bases at J, with 10 bases in the middle. CDR3 in amino acids: CASSLGQAFYGYTF. The DNA for the CDR3 is TGTGCCAGCAGCTTAGGTCAGGCCTTCTATGGCTACACCTTC.

In its sample, this clone was seen a few times. The chain recombines TRBV18 with TRBJ2-7, with 7 bases fitting TRBD1. V lost 4 bases and J lost 0; bases outside the gene matches: 3. The CDR3 is 14 residues long. The V gene's germline CDR1 is KGHSH and CDR2 LQKENI. CDR3 protein: CASSRDSGSYEQYF. The DNA of the CDR3 is TGTGCCAGCTCACGGGACAGCGGCTCCTACGAGCAGTACTTC.

This clone was seen a few times. The rearrangement uses TRBV5-1 and TRBJ2-3; 10 nucleotides align to TRBD2. The J segment lost 6 bases and the V segment lost 1 base, leaving 5 bases of the junction unmatched. From germline, CDR1 is SGHRS and CDR2 YFSETQ. CDR3 size: 15 residues. CDR3 sequence: CASSLRAGGEDTQYF. For the CDR3, the DNA is TGCGCCAGCAGCTTGCGAGCGGGAGGGGAGGATACGCAGTATTTT.

The table lists this clone with a few counts. This chain uses TRBV5-6 with TRBJ2-5; 8 nucleotides match TRBD1. V gave up 3 bases and J gave up 2 bases; unmatched junction bases: 3. CDR1 and CDR2 (germline): SGHDT, YYEEEE. The CDR3 has 14 residues. As DNA, the CDR3 is TGTGCCAGCAGCTCGGGACAGGCTCAAGAGACCCAGTACTTC. Translating it yields CASSSGQAQETQYF.

This clone was seen a handful of times. CDR3 amino acids: CASSLGITGTEAFF. CDR3 nucleotide sequence: TGTGCCAGCAGCTTAGGAATAACGGGCACTGAAGCTTTCTTT. This chain joins TRBV7-2 and TRBJ1-1; D ambiguous. There are 14 residues in the CDR3. V lost 1 base and J 4 bases, leaving 10 bases between the germline ends. Germline V CDR1 and CDR2: SGHTA, FQGNSA.

The rearrangement links TRBV15 to TRBJ1-5, with no clear D. The CDR3 runs 15 residues. The V and J ends lost 6 bases and 5 bases respectively, with 17 bases between them. Germline V lookup: CDR1 LNHNV, CDR2 YYDKDF (reference sequence). This CDR3 is CATREGSLEYQPQHF. The DNA of the CDR3 is TGTGCCACCAGGGAGGGATCATTGGAGTATCAGCCCCAGCATTTT.

The rearrangement uses TRBV7-3 and TRBJ2-7, with D perhaps TRBD2 (6 bases). CDR1 and CDR2 from the germline V gene are SGHTA and FQGTGA. The CDR3 contains 14 residues. Between the trimmed V and J ends, which lost 0 bases and 5 bases, there was a span of 11 bases. Here the CDR3 reads CASSLTGGENEQYF. CDR3 bases: TGTGCCAGCAGCTTAACGGGCGGGGAGAACGAGCAGTACTTC.

This clone turned up a few times. The chain links TRBV27 to TRBJ1-1, with TRBD1 identical over 10 bases. The germline gives CDR1 MNHEY, CDR2 SMNVEV (reference sequence). Germline trimming cut 5 bases from V and 7 bases from J; bases unmatched to any gene: 1. CDR3 size: 12 residues. CDR3 sequence: CASSGTGVEAFF. CDR3 sequence (DNA): TGTGCCAGCAGTGGGACAGGGGTTGAAGCTTTCTTT.

The table lists this clone with a few counts. The J gene is TRBJ1-5, the V gene TRBV6-5; a possible D gene is TRBD1 (6 bases). In germline, CDR1 is MNHEY, CDR2 SVGAGI. This CDR3 contains 14 residues. Deletions cut 6 bases from V and 3 bases from J, with 12 bases between. The CDR3 bases are TGTGCCAGCAGAGCAGGGGATTACAATCAGCCCCAGCATTTT. Its translation is CASRAGDYNQPQHF.

The table lists this clone with a few counts. The gene calls are TRBV27 and TRBJ2-7; 10 positions agree with TRBD1. This CDR3 is built from 14 residues. The V segment lost 5 bases and the J segment 6 bases; nucleotides outside the gene matches: 7. The V gene's germline CDR1 is MNHEY and CDR2 SMNVEV (reference sequence). CDR3 region: CASSIRQGAGEQYF. CDR3 nucleotide sequence: TGTGCCAGCAGTATTCGACAGGGGGCGGGCGAGCAGTACTTC.

This clone was counted between two and nine times. The chain joins TRBV13 to TRBJ2-1; 9 bases fit TRBD2. This CDR3 comprises 15 residues. The V gene end was trimmed by 5 bases and the J gene end by 7 bases; junction bases not matched to a gene: 9. Germline lookup yields CDR1 PRHDT and CDR2 FYEKMQ (reference sequence). CDR3: CASSPRPTSGNEQFF. The CDR3 coding sequence is TGTGCCAGCAGCCCCCGACCGACTAGCGGAAATGAGCAGTTCTTC.